Listed here are 18 T cell receptor beta chains from one sample, sequenced in a study of blood T cell repertoires in COVID-19. Using immunoSEQ multiplex PCR, the repertoire was profiled, and TCRdb retains in-frame clones only, with some absent. The sample gives around 160,000 clones, around 80% of which show up once; approximately 18% is in the top ten. The sequencing sample was made of peripheral blood. The receptor set was obtained from an elderly woman with acute or convalescent COVID-19.

This clone was picked up a small number of times. The rearrangement uses TRBV13 and TRBJ2-1; 9 nucleotides agree with TRBD2. The ends lost 8 bases at V and 9 bases at J; junction bases unmatched: 14. In germline, CDR1 is PRHDT, CDR2 FYEKMQ (reference sequence). The CDR3 extends over 15 amino acids. The CDR3 sequence is CASGKIAGVQGEQFF. The CDR3 nucleotides read TGTGCCAGCGGGAAAATAGCGGGGGTCCAGGGTGAGCAGTTCTTC. The full variable domain, in which reference TRBV13 and TRBJ2-1 provide the parts outside the CDR3, is AAGVIQSPRHLIKEKRETATLKCYPIPRHDTVYWYQQGPGQDPQFLISFYEKMQSDKGSIPDRFSAQQFSDYHSELNMSSLELGDSALYFCASGKIAGVQGEQFFGPGTRLTVL.

The DNA for the CDR3 is TGTGCCAGCAGCCGGTACAATGAGCAGTTCTTC. Translated, it gives CASSRYNEQFF. The rearrangement uses TRBV7-2 and TRBJ2-1; D unresolved. The V end lost 5 bases, the J end lost 4 bases, and 3 bases lay between the germline ends. The CDR3 is 11 amino acids. CDR1 and CDR2 from the germline V gene are SGHTA and FQGNSA.

V is TRBV29-1 and J is TRBJ2-1, with 12 bases matching TRBD2. This CDR3 contains 14 residues. Trimming took 6 bases from V and 6 from J; bases not matched to a gene: 6. Germline CDR1 and CDR2: SQVTM and ANQGSEA. In nucleotides, the CDR3 is TGCAGCGTCCCACGGGGACTAGCGGGCAATGAGCAGTTCTTC. As protein: CSVPRGLAGNEQFF.

The CDR3 is CASSYPSWGDNEQFF. As DNA, the CDR3 is TGTGCCAGCAGTTACCCTTCGTGGGGGGACAATGAGCAGTTCTTC. The rearrangement links TRBV6-2 or TRBV6-3 to TRBJ2-1, with a tentative D call TRBD2 (6 bases). V gave up 2 bases and J gave up 5 bases, with 13 bases separating them. The CDR3 sequence is 15 residues long. The V gene's germline CDR1 is MNHEY and CDR2 SVGEGT.

This rearrangement joins TRBV6-5 to TRBJ2-7, with 9 bases aligning to TRBD2. The CDR3 runs to 14 residues. From germline, CDR1 is MNHEY and CDR2 SVGAGI. The junction had 11 bases not matched to a gene; V was cut back by 8 bases and J by 6 bases. CDR3 sequence: CASVQREVFFEQYF. The CDR3 DNA sequence: TGTGCCAGCGTCCAGCGGGAGGTCTTTTTCGAGCAGTACTTC.

The V gene is TRBV7-2, the J gene TRBJ2-7, with 11 bases lining up with TRBD1. With V trimmed by 2 bases and J by 9 bases, 3 bases remained unmatched. The CDR3 consists of 13 residues. The germline V gene encodes CDR1 SGHTA and CDR2 FQGNSA. The CDR3 DNA reads as TGTGCCAGCAGCTTACCGGGACAGGGGGTGCAGTACTTC. Translated, it gives CASSLPGQGVQYF.

The chain combines TRBV28 with TRBJ2-5, with 10 bases identical to TRBD1. V dropped 5 bases and J dropped 5; count of bases not matched to a gene: 8. Germline V gene lookup returns CDR1 MDHEN and CDR2 SYDVKM. The CDR3 loop spans 15 amino acids. The CDR3 protein is CASSQPGQGFETQYF. CDR3 DNA: TGTGCCAGCAGTCAGCCGGGACAGGGGTTTGAGACCCAGTACTTC.

This chain joins TRBV5-4 and TRBJ2-5; the match to TRBD1 covers 7 bases. Germline V CDR1 and CDR2: SGHNT, YYREEE (reference sequence). V was clipped by 0 bases and J by 1 base; unmatched bases: 3. There are 15 residues in the CDR3. For the CDR3, the DNA is TGTGCCAGCAGCTTGGTGGACAGGAGCCAAGAGACCCAGTACTTC. Protein: CASSLVDRSQETQYF.

This sequence joins TRBV2 and TRBJ1-5; tentative D call: TRBD1 (5 bases). Germline V CDR1 and CDR2: SNHLY, FYNNEI. This CDR3 spans 15 amino acids. Trimming cost V 2 bases and J 3 bases, with 11 bases left between them. The CDR3 bases are TGTGCCAGCAGTGAAACTGGCAGGGACAATCAGCCCCAGCATTTT. Encoded protein: CASSETGRDNQPQHF.

The V call is TRBV29-1, the J call TRBJ2-3, with D maybe TRBD2 (6 bases). Deletions cut 6 bases from V and 3 bases from J, with 16 bases between. This CDR3 spans 14 amino acids. Germline V lookup: CDR1 SQVTM, CDR2 ANQGSEA. This chain's CDR3 is CSVLYSGLTDTQYF. DNA of the CDR3: TGCAGCGTGCTATACTCTGGACTAACAGATACGCAGTATTTT.

The chain combines TRBV7-9 with TRBJ1-3; tentatively, D is TRBD1 (5 bases). The CDR3 runs 14 residues. Per the germline V gene, CDR1 is SEHNR and CDR2 is FQNEAQ (reference sequence). Trimming removed 3 bases from V and 1 base from J, with 7 bases in between. The CDR3 here is CASSLEGSGNTIYF. DNA for the CDR3: TGTGCCAGCAGCTTGGAGGGGTCTGGAAACACCATATATTTT.

The CDR3 coding sequence is TGTGCCAGCAGCTTTCCAGGGACAGACATTCAGTACTTC. As protein: CASSFPGTDIQYF. This chain connects TRBV5-6 to TRBJ2-4; 7 bases are shared with TRBD1. The germline gives CDR1 SGHDT, CDR2 YYEEEE. The CDR3 sequence is 13 residues long. V lost 2 bases, J lost 8 bases, and 4 bases stayed unmatched.

For the CDR3, the DNA is TGTGCCAGCAGCCCCACCGCCGGGACTAGCGGGAGAGCTGAGCAGTTCTTC. This sequence encodes CASSPTAGTSGRAEQFF. This chain connects TRBV3-1 (or the pseudogene TRBV3-2) to TRBJ2-1; 14 bases are shared with TRBD2. V shed 4 bases and J 9 bases; nucleotides not matched to a gene: 11. Germline lookup yields CDR1 LGHDT and CDR2 YNNKEL (reference sequence). The CDR3 covers 17 residues.

The chain combines TRBV14 with TRBJ2-2; a weak D match, TRBD2 (5 bases). The CDR3 covers 13 residues. Germline V CDR1 and CDR2: SGHDN, FVKESK. Trimming took off 5 bases at V and 7 bases at J, with 11 bases between the two ends. The CDR3 protein is CASSGGLYGELFF. Here the CDR3 DNA reads TGTGCCAGCAGCGGTGGACTTTACGGGGAGCTGTTTTTT. Full variable domain (remainder filled in from reference TRBV14 and TRBJ2-2): EAGVTQFPSHSVIEKGQTVTLRCDPISGHDNLYWYRRVMGKEIKFLLHFVKESKQDESGMPNNRFLAERTGGTYSTLKVQPAELEDSGVYFCASSGGLYGELFFGEGSRLTVL.

The chain uses TRBV5-5 and TRBJ2-3; D is perhaps TRBD2 (6 bases). Trimming cost V 0 bases and J 5 bases, with 13 bases left between them. The CDR3 totals 15 residues. The V gene's germline CDR1 is SGHKS and CDR2 YYEKEE (reference sequence). DNA of the CDR3: TGTGCCAGCAGCTTGGAGTCGACTAGGGGAGATACGCAGTATTTT. Translated, it gives CASSLESTRGDTQYF.

The chain is built from TRBV18 and TRBJ1-1; D unresolved. CDR3 size: 14 residues. V lost 3 bases and J lost 4, with 12 bases in between. In germline, CDR1 is KGHSH, CDR2 LQKENI. DNA for the CDR3: TGTGCCAGCTCACCGGATTCTCGGGGCACTGAAGCTTTCTTT. It encodes CASSPDSRGTEAFF.

This clone was detected once. The CDR3 sequence: CASSIGRQGASGANVLTF. Here the CDR3 DNA reads TGTGCCAGTAGTATAGGTAGACAGGGGGCTTCTGGGGCCAACGTCCTGACTTTC. The chain couples TRBV19 to TRBJ2-6; 10 bases are a match to TRBD1. The CDR3 contains 18 residues. The V segment lost 1 base and the J segment 1 base; nucleotides outside the gene matches: 4. The V gene's germline CDR1 is LNHDA and CDR2 SQIVND (reference sequence).

The chain links TRBV6-5 to TRBJ1-2, with D tentatively TRBD1 (6 bases). Trimming shortened V by 2 bases and J by 3 bases, and 13 bases separated the two germline ends. CDR1 is MNHEY and CDR2 is SVGAGI in the germline V gene. CDR3 length: 15 amino acids. Written as DNA, the CDR3 is TGTGCCAGCAGTTACGGGCAGGGGATCTACTATGGCTACACCTTC. Its protein is CASSYGQGIYYGYTF.